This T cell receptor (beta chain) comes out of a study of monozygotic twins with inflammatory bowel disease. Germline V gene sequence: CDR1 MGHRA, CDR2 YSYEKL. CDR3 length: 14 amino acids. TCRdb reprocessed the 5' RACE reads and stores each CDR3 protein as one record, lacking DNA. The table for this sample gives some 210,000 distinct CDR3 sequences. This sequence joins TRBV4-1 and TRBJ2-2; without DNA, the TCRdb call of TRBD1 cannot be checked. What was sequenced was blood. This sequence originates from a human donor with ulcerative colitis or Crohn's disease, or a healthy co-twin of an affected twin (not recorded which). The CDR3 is CASSQPGGTGELFF.